This T cell receptor beta chain is from a study of cytomegalovirus exposure and HLA in healthy donors. Across the whole study: The early release's HLA-typed donors yielded roughly 85 million unique TCRs. General study findings and limits: Many donors shared some public TCRs, even though most TCR sequences were rare. Earlier findings revealed that most TCR beta V segments proved productive either about 87% or about 30% of the time.

In the PCR, 60 Vbeta and 13 Jbeta primers were used. The data were produced by immunoSEQ multiplex PCR, yet TCRdb's version contains in-frame clones alone and is incomplete. Of about 110,000 clones detected, approximately 86% appear once; the ten largest clones hold 1.5% to 2%. Concerning this clone: Its antigen remains unknown.

The CDR3 has 18 amino acids. With V trimmed by 1 base and J by 8 bases, 11 bases remained unmatched. Looked up from germline, CDR1 is MNHEY and CDR2 is SMNVEV (reference sequence). The TCR sequence derives from a man aged 35 to 55 in good health and CMV-seronegative. The rearrangement uses TRBV27 and TRBJ1-6; TRBD1 matches at 10 bases. Sequenced: PBMCs. For the CDR3, the DNA is TGTGCCAGCAGTTTATTGAAGTTGGGACAGGGGACGGATTCACCCCTCCACTTT. Its protein product is CASSLLKLGQGTDSPLHF.